One and the same sample provided the 10 T cell receptor beta chains below, sequenced in a study of T cells in Graves' hyperthyroidism and ophthalmopathy. Template material for amplifying TCR beta CDR3 regions consisted of RNA transcripts. First-round RT-PCR targeting the TCR CDR3 was performed with the HTBI primer set. TCRdb re-called the multiplex PCR reads with MiXCR, one entry per CDR3 protein. The sample yields 380,000 or so distinct CDR3 sequences, about 13% seen once. Sequenced material: blood. These receptor sequences come from a man aged 25 to 40 with Graves' hyperthyroidism that later progressed to Graves' ophthalmopathy.

This clonotype appeared many times. The rearrangement uses TRBV20-1 and TRBJ2-1; TRBD2 is a possible D gene (7 bases). The CDR3 is 14 amino acids. Trimming stripped 0 bases from V and 6 bases from J, with 12 bases between. In germline, CDR1 is DFQATT, CDR2 SNEGSKA (reference sequence). The CDR3 region has the DNA TGCAGTGCTAGAGATCTAGGGGGGGGCAATGAGCAGTTCTTC. Its translation is CSARDLGGGNEQFF.

In this sample, this clonotype turned up a few times. J is TRBJ1-5 and V is TRBV5-5, with D possibly TRBD1 on 5 matching bases. This CDR3 is 14 amino acids long. The germline V and J ends were trimmed by 4 bases and 4 bases, with 12 bases remaining between them. Germline values: CDR1 SGHKS, CDR2 YYEKEE (reference sequence). The CDR3 DNA is TGTGCCAGCAGCCCGACAGTTGCGAATCAGCCCCAGCATTTT. Translating gives CASSPTVANQPQHF.

This clonotype was observed a handful of times. The gene calls are TRBV28 and TRBJ2-7; maybe TRBD1 (6 bases). The CDR3 runs 12 residues. V was pared by 7 bases and J by 5 bases, with 12 bases between. CDR1 and CDR2 (germline): MDHEN, SYDVKM. The CDR3: CASTPGVDEQYF. In DNA form, the CDR3 reads TGTGCCAGCACCCCAGGGGTTGACGAGCAGTACTTC.

With respect to this clonotype: One junction end does not reproduce the germline sequence, and a read error may be involved. The J gene is TRBJ2-1, the V gene TRBV7-3, with TRBD2 matching 8 bases. The V gene's germline CDR1 is SGHTA and CDR2 FQGTGA. The CDR3 length is 16 residues. The CDR3 DNA follows: TGTGCCAGCAGCTTAATTGCGGGGGGCTCCTACAATGAGCAGTCCTTC. Its protein product is CASSLIAGGSYNEQSF.

This clonotype appeared many times. The chain links TRBV7-6 to TRBJ1-4, with 8 nucleotides matching TRBD1. Germline assignment: CDR1 SGHVS and CDR2 FNYEAQ. This CDR3 has 14 amino acids. V shed 5 bases and J 8 bases; nucleotides not matched to a gene: 7. The CDR3 DNA follows: TGTGCCAGCAGCCTGACAGGGGATAGGGAAAAACTGTTTTTT. Encoded protein: CASSLTGDREKLFF.

This clonotype was seen many times. V gene TRBV5-1 combines with J gene TRBJ2-5; D ambiguous. Germline CDR1 is SGHRS and CDR2 is YFSETQ. The ends were cut back, 0 bases at V and 4 bases at J, with 13 bases in the middle. CDR3 size: 15 residues. The CDR3 is CASSLGVVPRETQYF. CDR3 nucleotide sequence: TGCGCCAGCAGCTTGGGGGTAGTCCCCCGAGAGACCCAGTACTTC.

This clonotype was detected only a few times. The V gene is TRBV7-9, the J gene TRBJ2-5, with D perhaps matching TRBD2 (6 bases). The CDR3 length is 14 residues. V lost 5 bases and J 2 bases, leaving 12 bases between the germline ends. Germline CDR1 is SEHNR and CDR2 is FQNEAQ (reference sequence). DNA for the CDR3: TGTGCCAGCAGCGCGGACTACTCGCAAGAGACCCAGTACTTC. It specifies CASSADYSQETQYF.

This clonotype was seen repeatedly, ten times or more. The J gene is TRBJ1-5, the V gene TRBV28, with D unclear. Trimming shortened V by 2 bases and J by 3 bases, and 8 bases separated the two germline ends. Germline CDR1 reads MDHEN; CDR2 reads SYDVKM. This CDR3 is built from 14 residues. The CDR3: CASSLLGHNQPQHF. The CDR3 bases are TGTGCCAGCAGTTTACTCGGGCACAATCAGCCCCAGCATTTT.

The sample holds a few counts of this clonotype. The V and J genes are TRBV3-1 and TRBJ2-5; D might be TRBD1 (5 bases). Between the trimmed V and J ends, which lost 4 bases and 4 bases, there was a span of 22 bases. This CDR3 contains 17 residues. In germline, CDR1 is LGHDT, CDR2 YNNKEL (reference sequence). In DNA, the CDR3 is TGTGCCAGCAGCCCCCGTTTATCCAATGTTCAGGGAGAGACCCAGTACTTC. Amino acid sequence: CASSPRLSNVQGETQYF.

The sample holds a few counts of this clonotype. V gene TRBV19 combines with J gene TRBJ2-3; D not certain. CDR3 size: 14 residues. V lost 10 bases and J 0 bases, leaving 14 bases between the germline ends. The germline V gene has CDR1 LNHDA and CDR2 SQIVND (reference sequence). CDR3: CATRTTRSTDTQYF. CDR3 coding DNA: TGTGCCACCAGAACTACACGTAGCACAGATACGCAGTATTTT.